This T cell receptor beta chain is from a study of cytomegalovirus exposure and HLA in healthy donors. The germline CDR1 and CDR2 sequences are GTSNPN and SVGIG (reference sequence). With 4 bases removed from V and 7 bases from J, the gap between germline ends came to 17 bases. The CDR3 is 13 amino acids. This clone was observed a few times. The PCR contained 60 Vbeta and 13 Jbeta primers. Sequenced by immunoSEQ multiplex PCR; TCRdb stores in-frame clones only, minus some. The sample yields about 210,000 clones, roughly 85% seen once. The receptor's source is a male donor in good health and CMV-seronegative. The chain couples TRBV30 to TRBJ2-7; perhaps TRBD1 as D (5 bases). Sequences were obtained from PBMCs. Here the CDR3 DNA reads TGTGCCTGGACGCGGACAACCCTCCGGGAGCAGTACTTC. It encodes CAWTRTTLREQYF.